This T cell receptor (beta chain) was identified in a study of blood T cell repertoires in COVID-19. Study summary: Sites in the United States, Italy and Spain provided acute and convalescent COVID-19 samples. In each case, the material was cDNA or gDNA derived from T cells, B-cell-depleted T cells, or PBMCs.

The Seattle patients, enrolled during active infection, were followed longitudinally. Original handling: Scientists estimated how many nucleated cells there were by amplifying reference gene primers. Assay: immunoSEQ multiplex PCR; the TCRdb copy retains only in-frame clones and omits some. D and trimming come from the DNA, and the V and J calls and clone size come from that table. Of 450,000 or so clones listed, approximately 90% were seen once; the top ten hold approximately 0.92%. After removal of 2 bases from V and 9 bases from J, the junction contained 5 bases not matched to a gene. Germline V CDR1 and CDR2: MNHEY, SVGAGI. This CDR3 has 15 amino acids.

Sequencing used peripheral blood. The source of this sequence is a man aged 18 to 30 with COVID-19, enrolled during active disease. This chain links TRBV6-5 with TRBJ1-6; 9 positions agree with TRBD1. CDR3 amino acids: CASSYIGTGISPLHF. CDR3 in DNA: TGTGCCAGCAGTTACATCGGGACAGGGATTTCACCCCTCCACTTT.